The entry that follows covers one T cell receptor (beta chain) sequence. Its target is unknown. Each CDR3 protein is one row after TCRdb ran MiXCR on the RT-PCR reads. This table has hundreds of thousands of distinct CDR3 sequences, roughly 20% appearing once. This sample stems from a study of response to subunit inactivated influenza vaccine. The CDR3 loop spans 15 amino acids. V gave up 8 bases and J gave up 4 bases; unmatched junction bases: 6. The study, taken as a whole, reports: The authors put forward the suggestion that each seasonal influenza vaccination may bring in only a limited number of new T cells.

The source is a man aged 50-75 years who received an inactivated influenza vaccine. The chain couples TRBV12-3 or TRBV12-4 to TRBJ2-2; 11 nucleotides agree with TRBD2. This sample comprised PBMCs from blood, obtained approximately 22 months after vaccination. Here the CDR3 reads CASQIAGGRTGELFF. CDR3 nucleotide sequence: TGTGCCAGCCAAATAGCGGGGGGGCGCACCGGGGAGCTGTTTTTT.